This T cell receptor beta chain was captured in a study of cytomegalovirus exposure and HLA in healthy donors. Germline-derived CDR1 and CDR2 are SGDLS and YYNGEE. There are 15 residues in the CDR3. The V segment lost 1 base and the J segment 5 bases; nucleotides outside the gene matches: 6. Vbeta (60) and Jbeta (13) primers were used in the PCR. Sequencing used immunoSEQ multiplex PCR; TCRdb keeps in-frame clones, though not all of them. Here the sample spans about 190,000 clones, 80% to 90% being singletons. The sample comprised PBMCs. The V gene is TRBV9, the J gene TRBJ2-1; 7 bases align to TRBD2. The sequence came from a male donor in good health and CMV-seronegative. CDR3 bases: TGTGCCAGCAGCGTAACGGCTAGCGGAGACAATGAGCAGTTCTTC. Protein product: CASSVTASGDNEQFF.